These T cell receptor beta chains were read from a single sample in a study of response to subunit inactivated influenza vaccine. TCRdb re-analysed the RT-PCR reads in MiXCR, keeping a single row per CDR3 protein. This repertoire shows 400,000 to 650,000 distinct CDR3 sequences, approximately 6.9% found once; its top ten account for around 14%. Specimen: PBMCs from blood, collected around 25 months after vaccination. Source of these receptors: a man between 50 and 75 years old who received an inactivated influenza vaccine. Each CDR3 is given with its conserved first and last residue. D genes are given only for firm matches. Only some rows state a clone size, as once, few, many or a class for expanded clones.

j_call v_call d_call clone_size cdr3_nt cdr3_aa
TRBJ2-1 TRBV24-1 NA few TGTGCCACCAGTGATTTAGGTAGCACCGTTGGGAATGAGCAGTTCTTC CATSDLGSTVGNEQFF
TRBJ1-2 TRBV4-2 NA NA TGTGCCAGCAGCCAAGCAGGCGATATCTATGGCTACACCTTC CASSQAGDIYGYTF
TRBJ2-7 TRBV28 TRBD2 NA TGTGCCAGCAGTTCCACACCGGGACTAGCGTGGCTCGAGCAGTACTTC CASSSTPGLAWLEQYF
TRBJ2-1 TRBV4-1 NA NA TGCGCCAGCAGCCAGCGGCTACCCGATTCCTACAATGAGCAGTTCTTC CASSQRLPDSYNEQFF
TRBJ2-3 TRBV16 NA NA TGTGCCAGCCAACAAGGGGGAGATACGCAGTATTTT CASQQGGDTQYF
TRBJ2-1 TRBV28 NA NA TGTGCCAGCAGCAACCCCTCAGGGGCACTCTTTGTGAGAAATGAGCAGTTCTTC CASSNPSGALFVRNEQFF
TRBJ1-5 TRBV20-1 NA few TGCAGTGCTAGTTCCCAAGGGGACAATCAGCCCCAGCATTTT CSASSQGDNQPQHF
TRBJ2-5 TRBV20-1 NA NA TGCAGTGCTAGTCAGGGAGAAGAGACCCAGTACTTC CSASQGEETQYF
TRBJ2-2 TRBV7-8 NA few TGTGCCAGCAGCTTAGTAGCCACGTTGACCGGGGAGCTGTTTTTT CASSLVATLTGELFF
TRBJ2-7 TRBV28 NA NA TGTGCCAGCAGTTTACGGGACGTCACCAGGGGCTACGAGCAGTACTTC CASSLRDVTRGYEQYF
TRBJ2-7 TRBV5-5 NA few TGTGCCAGCAGCTCCCCCGGGACAATTACCTACGAGCAGTACTTC CASSSPGTITYEQYF
TRBJ2-1 TRBV5-1 NA many TGCGCCAGCAGCCCGGAGGGGCATGAGCAGTTCTTC CASSPEGHEQFF
TRBJ2-2 TRBV19 NA few TGTGCCAGTAGTATAGGCCTAGCGTCGAACACCGGGGAGCTGTTTTTT CASSIGLASNTGELFF
TRBJ2-1 TRBV27 NA many TGTGCCAGCAGTCCTTGGGGCGGGTATGAGCAGTTCTTC CASSPWGGYEQFF
TRBJ2-1 TRBV6-2/TRBV6-3 TRBD1 few TGTGCCAGCGGAAAACAGGGGGCGTTGGATGAGCAGTTCTTC CASGKQGALDEQFF
TRBJ2-1 TRBV5-5 NA many TGTGCCAGCAGTCCCACAGGGACGGAGTTAGGTGAGCAGTTCTTC CASSPTGTELGEQFF
TRBJ1-3 TRBV20-1 NA NA TGCAGTGCTAGAGGAGGAAACTTCCCATATTTT CSARGGNFPYF
TRBJ2-3 TRBV11-1 TRBD2 NA TGTGCCAGCAGCTTATTAGCGGGGCCCTGGGATACGCAGTATTTT CASSLLAGPWDTQYF
TRBJ2-7 TRBV7-2 NA many TGTGCCAGCAGTCTTTCGGGCAGCATGGTCTACGAGCAGTACTTC CASSLSGSMVYEQYF
TRBJ1-4 TRBV5-1 NA NA TGCGCCAGCAGCTTGGGATCGGGGCCCATCGAAAAACTGTTTTTT CASSLGSGPIEKLFF
TRBJ1-4 TRBV3-1 NA many TGTGCCAGCAGCCACTTCCGGGAGGGGGAAAAACTGTTTTTT CASSHFREGEKLFF
TRBJ1-4 TRBV4-2 NA NA TGTGCCAGCAGCCAAGATTGGCCAGCCCTTAATGAAAAACTGTTTTTT CASSQDWPALNEKLFF
TRBJ2-5 TRBV4-2 NA NA TGTGCCAGCAGCCAAGATCGCCCTTCAGGAATCGAGACCCAGTACTTC CASSQDRPSGIETQYF
TRBJ2-5 TRBV11-2 TRBD2 many TGTGCCAGCAGCTTAGCTAACCAGCGGGGAGAGACCCAGTACTTC CASSLANQRGETQYF
TRBJ2-1 TRBV6-2/TRBV6-3 NA NA TGTGCCAGCAGGCCAAGGACCCCCTGGGATGAGCAGTTCTTC CASRPRTPWDEQFF
TRBJ2-7 TRBV9 NA many TGTGCCAGCAGCGCCTCCGGGACACCGGTCTACGAGCAGTACTTC CASSASGTPVYEQYF
TRBJ2-7 TRBV6-1 TRBD2 NA TGTGCCAGCTCCCCCACGGGGCGGGAGAGATACGAGCAGTACTTC CASSPTGRERYEQYF
TRBJ2-3 TRBV7-2 TRBD2 many TGTGCCAGCAGCTTTGGGACTAGCGGGGGGAGACTCGAGACGCAGTATTTT CASSFGTSGGRLETQYF
TRBJ1-6 TRBV20-1 NA few TGCAGTGCTAGGAGGAAGGCCGGGACCTATAATTCACCCCTCCACTTT CSARRKAGTYNSPLHF
TRBJ2-7 TRBV6-2/TRBV6-3 NA NA TGTGCCAGCAGATATACGGGATCCCCCTACGAGCAGTACTTC CASRYTGSPYEQYF
TRBJ2-1 TRBV7-2 TRBD1 few TGTGCCAGCAGCTGGACAGGGAGTCCCTACAATGAGCAGTTCTTC CASSWTGSPYNEQFF
TRBJ2-4 TRBV20-1 TRBD2 few TGCAGTGCTAGAGATATGCGGCTAGCGGGAGTGTACTTC CSARDMRLAGVYF
TRBJ2-5 TRBV20-1 NA NA TGCAGTGCTAGAGGACCAGGGGTTTCCAAAGAGACCCAGTACTTC CSARGPGVSKETQYF
TRBJ1-4 TRBV4-2 TRBD1 many TGTGCCAGCAGCCAAGATAGGACAGGGGGAGAAAAACTGTTTTTT CASSQDRTGGEKLFF
TRBJ2-1 TRBV25-1 TRBD1 once TGTGCCAGCAGTCGAACAGGGGACAATGAGCAGTTCTTC CASSRTGDNEQFF
TRBJ2-5 TRBV7-9 NA few TGTGCCAGCAGACCCACGTGGGGAAAAAAAGAGACCCAGTACTTC CASRPTWGKKETQYF
TRBJ2-1 TRBV19 NA NA TGTGCCAGTAGTTCACATAGCGGAAATGAGCAGTTCTTC CASSSHSGNEQFF
TRBJ2-1 TRBV12-3/TRBV12-4 TRBD2 NA TGTGCCAGCAGTCCCTTAGCGGGGAAAGCCTACAATGAGCAGTTCTTC CASSPLAGKAYNEQFF
TRBJ1-2 TRBV11-2 NA NA TGTGCCAGCAGCGCCGTAGGGCCCTCTAACTATGGCTACACCTTC CASSAVGPSNYGYTF
TRBJ1-5 TRBV24-1 NA many TGTGCCACCAGTGATTCTGCAGGGCTTAGCAATCAGCCCCAGCATTTT CATSDSAGLSNQPQHF
TRBJ2-5 TRBV12-3/TRBV12-4 TRBD2 NA TGTGCCAGCAGTAGCGGGAGAGGGAGAGAGACCCAGTACTTC CASSSGRGRETQYF
TRBJ1-6 TRBV4-1 NA many TGCGCCAGCAGCCAAGAGCTGGGGAATTCACCCCTCCACTTT CASSQELGNSPLHF
TRBJ2-7 TRBV27 TRBD2 few TGTGCCAGCAGAACACTAGCGGGAGTGGGGTACGAGCAGTACTTC CASRTLAGVGYEQYF
TRBJ2-5 TRBV5-1 TRBD1 NA TGCGCCAGCAGCTGGGGGACAGGGGAAGATACCCAGTACTTC CASSWGTGEDTQYF
TRBJ2-3 TRBV7-3 NA many TGTGCCAGCAGCTTAAGAGGGGGGGATACGCAGTATTTT CASSLRGGDTQYF
TRBJ2-1 TRBV9 NA many TGTGCCAGCAGCCCCGGTGGAAGGGCAATGCAAAGCTACAATGAGCAGTTCTTC CASSPGGRAMQSYNEQFF
TRBJ2-1 TRBV29-1 TRBD2 many TGCAGCGTTGAAACCCCTAGCGGGGGCTATGAGCAGTTCTTC CSVETPSGGYEQFF
TRBJ2-1 TRBV6-1 TRBD1 many TGTGCCAGCAGTGCAACGGGACAGGCCTTACCGCGGAAGCAGTTCTTC CASSATGQALPRKQFF
TRBJ1-1 TRBV9 TRBD1 few TGTGCCAGCAGCGGTAGGGACAGATCTGAAGCTTTCTTT CASSGRDRSEAFF
TRBJ1-2 TRBV10-3 NA few TGTGCCATCAGTGAGTCAGCCTCGGGGGGCTACACCTTC CAISESASGGYTF
TRBJ2-5 TRBV5-1 NA NA TGCGCCAGCAGCTTGGAGAGGGCCGATGAGACCCAGTACTTC CASSLERADETQYF
TRBJ1-2 TRBV6-5 NA NA TGTGCCAGCACCACCGGGGGGTTTGGCTACACCTTC CASTTGGFGYTF
TRBJ2-7 TRBV12-3/TRBV12-4 NA few TGTGCCAGCAGTCCGCGGACTGGCGCCATTAACTACGAGCAGTACTTC CASSPRTGAINYEQYF
TRBJ2-2 TRBV12-3/TRBV12-4 TRBD2 NA TGTGCCAGCCACGAGGGTAGCGGGAGGGCCGGGGAGCTGTTTTTT CASHEGSGRAGELFF
TRBJ2-3 TRBV6-5 NA NA TGTGCCAGCAGTAGCTCGTCCCCGTGGGGCACAGATACGCAGTATTTT CASSSSSPWGTDTQYF